This entry lists 20 T cell receptor beta chains sequenced from one sample in a study of T cells in women clearing cervical HPV infection. Libraries were prepared by immunoSEQ multiplex PCR; TCRdb keeps only in-frame clonotypes and omits some of them. The sample table includes tens of thousands of clones. Sequenced: blood buffy coat. These receptors were obtained from a woman between 18 and 70 years old with a cervical HPV16 infection that either progressed to CIN3+ or cleared (not recorded which).

Of note for this clone: With the read ending 3 residues before the CDR3 end, the germline J gene is used to fill in that end. The chain recombines TRBV20-1 with TRBJ2-7; D is perhaps TRBD2 (6 bases). The CDR3 is 14 amino acids. Germline CDR1 is DFQATT and CDR2 is SNEGSKA (reference sequence). V shed 5 bases and J shed 0 bases, with 14 bases lying between them. CDR3 residues: CSASGTFNSYEQYF. The part of the CDR3 DNA that was read is TGCAGTGCTTCCGGGACTTTTAACTCCTACGAG.

CDR3 in amino acids: CASSLEQSSYEQYF. CDR3 bases read: TGTGCCAGCAGCTTGGAACAGAGCTCCTACGAG. The chain links TRBV5-6 to TRBJ2-7; the D is unclear. The CDR3 is cut off 3 residues early in the read; its end comes from the germline J gene. The V end was cut by 0 bases, the J end by 0 bases, with 7 bases between. This CDR3 is built from 14 residues. Germline CDR1 is SGHDT and CDR2 is YYEEEE.

As for this clone: The DNA ends 3 residues before the CDR3 does, and the rest of the CDR3 is filled in from the germline J gene. The chain links TRBV5-6 to TRBJ1-1; perhaps TRBD1 as D (5 bases). The CDR3 has 15 amino acids. V shed 3 bases and J shed 1 base, with 13 bases lying between them. Looked up from germline, CDR1 is SGHDT and CDR2 is YYEEEE. The CDR3 reads CASSWGRGKNTEAFF. The sequenced part of the CDR3 DNA is TGTGCCAGCAGCTGGGGAAGGGGAAAGAACACTGAA.

Points on this clone: The read halts 3 residues ahead of the CDR3 end, with the missing end drawn from the germline J gene. The rearrangement links TRBV5-1 to TRBJ2-1; 13 positions agree with TRBD2. CDR3 size: 17 residues. Germline trimming cut 3 bases from V and 6 bases from J; bases unmatched to any gene: 9. Germline V gene lookup returns CDR1 SGHRS and CDR2 YFSETQ. The DNA read from the CDR3 is TGCGCCAGCAGCTCAGGGACTAGCGGGGTCAATCCCAATGAG. Translating gives CASSSGTSGVNPNE. The whole CDR3 reads CASSSGTSGVNPNEQFF.

For this clone: The read finishes 3 residues shy of the CDR3 end, and the germline J gene is used to complete it. The chain links TRBV7-9 to TRBJ2-7, with no clear D. CDR1 is SEHNR, CDR2 FQNEAQ, per germline (reference sequence). The germline V and J ends were trimmed by 5 bases and 3 bases, with 14 bases remaining between them. The CDR3 consists of 14 residues. CDR3 sequence: CASSPNNVYYEQYF. The sequenced CDR3 bases are TGTGCCAGCAGCCCCAACAACGTTTACTACGAG.

With respect to this clone: Sequencing ends 3 residues short of the CDR3 end; the germline J gene provides the rest. The chain links TRBV6-2 or TRBV6-3 to TRBJ2-3; 10 bases match TRBD2. Germline V lookup: CDR1 MNHEY, CDR2 SVGEGT. This CDR3 comprises 16 residues. V dropped 1 base and J dropped 6; count of bases not matched to a gene: 7. The CDR3 region is CASSYYPGLAWDTQYF. CDR3 bases read: TGTGCCAGCAGTTACTATCCGGGACTAGCGTGGGATACG.

Worth noting for this clone: The CDR3 end falls 3 residues outside the read, so it is completed with the germline J gene. The chain links TRBV20-1 to TRBJ1-5; D is ambiguous. Germline V gene lookup returns CDR1 DFQATT and CDR2 SNEGSKA (reference sequence). With 4 bases removed from V and 6 bases from J, the gap between germline ends came to 16 bases. This CDR3 comprises 14 residues. CDR3 in amino acids: CSAIPTGEGQPQHF. The part of the CDR3 DNA that was read is TGCAGTGCTATCCCGACCGGGGAAGGTCAGCCC.

As regards this clone: The missing CDR3 end, 3 residues past where the read stops, is filled in from the germline J gene. The chain has TRBV2 and TRBJ1-3; no firm D call. CDR1 and CDR2 (germline): SNHLY, FYNNEI. Between the trimmed V and J ends, which lost 8 bases and 3 bases, there was a span of 8 bases. The CDR3 runs 12 residues. The part of the CDR3 DNA that was read is TGTGCCAGCGCAAGAGGTGGAAACACC. The encoded protein is CASARGGNT. From start to end, the CDR3 is CASARGGNTIYF.

On this clone: The read is 3 residues too short to cover the CDR3 end, so that end is filled in from the germline J gene. The chain carries TRBV2 and TRBJ2-7; D perhaps matches TRBD2 (6 bases). Germline assignment: CDR1 SNHLY and CDR2 FYNNEI. The CDR3 loop spans 13 amino acids. Trimming shortened V by 7 bases and J by 3 bases, and 13 bases separated the two germline ends. The sequenced part of the CDR3 DNA is TGTGCCAGCACGGGGGATGGGAACTACGAG. Translating gives CASTGDGNYE. From start to end, the CDR3 is CASTGDGNYEQYF.

A word on this clone: The missing CDR3 end, 3 residues past where the read stops, is filled in from the germline J gene. This sequence joins TRBV5-1 and TRBJ2-7, with D tentatively TRBD1 (5 bases). V was cut by 4 bases and J by 0 bases, with 11 bases left in between. The germline gives CDR1 SGHRS, CDR2 YFSETQ. There are 14 residues in the CDR3. The CDR3 bases that were read are TGCGCCAGCAGCCCCCGGACACTCTCCTACGAG. This encodes CASSPRTLSYE. The entire CDR3 reads CASSPRTLSYEQYF.

To note about this clone: The read ends 3 residues before the CDR3 terminus; that terminus is restored from the germline J gene. The chain carries TRBV5-6 and TRBJ2-6; no clear D gene. This CDR3 has 15 residues. Germline V gives CDR1 SGHDT, CDR2 YYEEEE. Between the trimmed V and J ends, which lost 0 bases and 2 bases, there was a span of 6 bases. Incomplete CDR3 DNA: TGTGCCAGCAGCTTGGGGCACCCTGGGGCCAACGTC. Translated: CASSLGHPGANV. In full, the CDR3 is CASSLGHPGANVLTF. Drawing the rest from reference TRBV5-6 and TRBJ2-6, the complete variable domain is DAGVTQSPTHLIKTRGQQVTLRCSPKSGHDTVSWYQQALGQGPQFIFQYYEEEERQRGNFPDRFSGHQFPNYSSELNVNALLLGDSALYLCASSLGHPGANVLTFGAGSRLTVL.

In regard to this clone: Read sequence stops 3 residues before the CDR3 end, and the germline J gene provides the missing end. This chain uses TRBV19 with TRBJ1-2, with 7 bases identical to TRBD1. With 5 bases clipped from V and 2 bases from J, the junction kept 2 bases outside the gene matches. Germline CDR1 is LNHDA and CDR2 is SQIVND (reference sequence). The CDR3 consists of 13 residues. This chain's CDR3 is CASSLGQNYGYTF. The part of the CDR3 DNA that was read is TGTGCCAGTAGTTTGGGACAGAACTATGGC. The full variable domain, in which reference TRBV19 and TRBJ1-2 provide the parts outside the CDR3, is DGGITQSPKYLFRKEGQNVTLSCEQNLNHDAMYWYRQDPGQGLRLIYYSQIVNDFQKGDIAEGYSVSREKKESFPLTVTSAQKNPTAFYLCASSLGQNYGYTFGSGTRLTVV.

In the case of this clone: The DNA ends 3 residues before the CDR3 does, and the rest of the CDR3 is filled in from the germline J gene. This chain uses TRBV30 with TRBJ2-3, with 11 bases matching TRBD2. CDR1 GTSNPN and CDR2 SVGIG come from the germline V gene (reference sequence). V shed 4 bases, J shed 7 bases, and the junction held 4 bases outside the gene matches. The CDR3 has 13 amino acids. CDR3 protein: CAWTLAGGHTQYF. The covered CDR3 bases are TGTGCCTGGACGCTAGCGGGGGGACATACG.

A remark on this clone: The DNA ends 3 residues before the CDR3 does, and the rest of the CDR3 is filled in from the germline J gene. The chain employs TRBV6-2 or TRBV6-3 and TRBJ1-1; the D is unclear. Trimming cost V 4 bases and J 6 bases, with 6 bases left between them. Per germline, CDR1 MNHEY and CDR2 SVGEGT. This CDR3 is 11 amino acids long. The CDR3 is CASSFVAEAFF. Incomplete CDR3 DNA: TGTGCCAGCAGTTTTGTCGCTGAA.

A word on this clone: The read comes to an end 3 residues before the CDR3 does, leaving the germline J gene to fill in the end. The rearrangement uses TRBV6-2 or TRBV6-3 and TRBJ2-5; 8 bases agree with TRBD2. The CDR3 loop spans 17 amino acids. In germline, CDR1 is MNHEY, CDR2 SVGEGT. With V trimmed by 2 bases and J by 5 bases, 13 bases remained unmatched. Incomplete CDR3 DNA: TGTGCCAGCAGTTACGGGTCGGGGGGGACATCTTGGGAGACC. This sequence encodes CASSYGSGGTSWET. The whole CDR3 protein reads CASSYGSGGTSWETQYF.

For this clone: The read gets to within 3 residues of the CDR3 end, and the germline J gene fills in the rest. The V call is TRBV20-1, the J call TRBJ1-6; D possibly corresponds to TRBD1 (5 bases). Trimming shortened V by 3 bases and J by 4 bases, and 13 bases separated the two germline ends. Germline V gene sequence: CDR1 DFQATT, CDR2 SNEGSKA (reference sequence). The CDR3 is 15 amino acids. The part of the CDR3 DNA that was read is TGCAGTGCTAGGCAAACAGGAATGTATAATTCACCC. Protein: CSARQTGMYNSP. The whole CDR3 reads CSARQTGMYNSPLHF.

Comment on this clone: The CDR3 end falls 3 residues outside the read, so it is completed with the germline J gene. The chain carries TRBV6-1 and TRBJ2-4; no definite D call. CDR3 length: 12 amino acids. The germline V gene encodes CDR1 MNHNS and CDR2 SASEGT. The sequenced CDR3 bases are TGTGCCAGCAGTGATAACAGCTATGGT. This translates into CASSDNSYG. The full CDR3 protein is CASSDNSYGQYF.

Comments on this clone: The read terminates 3 residues ahead of where the CDR3 ends, so the germline J gene completes it. This chain connects TRBV20-1 to TRBJ2-3, with TRBD2 matching over 10 bases. The CDR3 has 19 amino acids. Germline CDR1 reads DFQATT; CDR2 reads SNEGSKA (reference sequence). V was clipped by 3 bases and J by 3 bases; unmatched bases: 18. The DNA read from the CDR3 is TGCAGTGCTAGCCTAAGACTAAGCGGGGGGGCCCTCAAAACAGATACG. It codes for CSASLRLSGGALKTDT. The CDR3 reads in full as CSASLRLSGGALKTDTQYF.

Worth noting for this clone: With the read ending 3 residues before the CDR3 end, the germline J gene is used to fill in that end. The rearrangement links TRBV11-2 to TRBJ1-2; no firm D call. The germline V gene has CDR1 SGHAT and CDR2 FQNNGV. This CDR3 region has 13 residues. V was trimmed by 0 bases and J by 3 bases, leaving 5 bases between them. The CDR3 sequence: CASSLEGYYGYTF. The CDR3 DNA, read in part, is TGTGCCAGCAGCTTAGAAGGTTACTATGGC.

As regards this clone: The read ends 3 residues shy of where the CDR3 ends; the end is completed using the germline J gene. This chain links TRBV10-1 with TRBJ2-1, with a tentative D call TRBD1 (6 bases). The length of the CDR3 is 13 residues. Per germline, CDR1 WNHNN and CDR2 SYGVQD (reference sequence). Trimming removed 1 base from V and 7 bases from J, with 8 bases in between. The CDR3 spells CASSEYRANEQFF. Incomplete CDR3 DNA: TGCGCCAGCAGTGAGTACAGGGCAAATGAG.